This TCR beta chain was sequenced during a study of PD-1 blockade in classical Hodgkin lymphoma. Notes on the study in general: Sources of repertoire differences remain undefined, possibly disease activity or prior therapy. Diminished baseline TCR diversity has been reported in newly diagnosed patients relative to healthy donors. For complete responders, baseline diversity was comparable to that of newly diagnosed patients.

Clones were read by immunoSEQ multiplex PCR, and TCRdb kept only the in-frame ones, dropping some. The sample includes 15,000 to 20,000 clones, about 75% of them seen just once. Indicated time point: cycle 4 day 1 (C4D1), after around six weeks of nivolumab. Each patient experienced a relapse that followed autologous stem cell transplantation, and brentuximab vedotin exposure varied. Researchers used magnetic negative selection to pull out pure CD4+ T cells from thawed PBMCs. Best responses fell into complete response, partial response or progressive disease. Details on this clone: What it binds is unknown.

The ends lost 4 bases at V and 2 bases at J; junction bases unmatched: 6. The CDR3 extends over 15 amino acids. The germline V gene encodes CDR1 MNHEY and CDR2 SMNVEV (reference sequence). The sequences come from CD4+ T cells from blood, collected before the fourth cycle of nivolumab. This sequence originates from a human donor with classical Hodgkin lymphoma. The V gene is TRBV27, the J gene TRBJ1-1, with TRBD1 identical over 8 bases. In DNA, the CDR3 is TGTGCCAGCAGTTCATCGACAGGGGTTAACACTGAAGCTTTCTTT. This gives the protein CASSSSTGVNTEAFF.